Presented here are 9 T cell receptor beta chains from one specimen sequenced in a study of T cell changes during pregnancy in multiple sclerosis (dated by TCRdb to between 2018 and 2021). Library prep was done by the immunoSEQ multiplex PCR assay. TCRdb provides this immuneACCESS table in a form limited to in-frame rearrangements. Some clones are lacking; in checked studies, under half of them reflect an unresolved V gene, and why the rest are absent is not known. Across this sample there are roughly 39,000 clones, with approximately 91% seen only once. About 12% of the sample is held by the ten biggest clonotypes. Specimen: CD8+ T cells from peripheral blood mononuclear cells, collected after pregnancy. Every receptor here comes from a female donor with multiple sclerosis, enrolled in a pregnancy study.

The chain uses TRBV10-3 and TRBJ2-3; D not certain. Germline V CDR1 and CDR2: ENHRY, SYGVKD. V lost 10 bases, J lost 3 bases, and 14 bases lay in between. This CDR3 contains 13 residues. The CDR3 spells CASSEIGTDTQYF. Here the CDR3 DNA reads TGTGCCAGTTCGGAGATAGGTACAGATACGCAGTATTTT.

The CDR3 nucleotides read TGCGCCAGCAGTGAGGTGGGGGCTAGCGGGGGCACAGATACGCAGTATTTT. Translation gives CASSEVGASGGTDTQYF. The J gene is TRBJ2-3, the V gene TRBV10-2; 9 bases map to TRBD2. V was clipped by 2 bases and J by 1 base; unmatched bases: 7. Germline-derived CDR1 and CDR2 are WSHSY and SAAADI. This CDR3 is 17 amino acids long.

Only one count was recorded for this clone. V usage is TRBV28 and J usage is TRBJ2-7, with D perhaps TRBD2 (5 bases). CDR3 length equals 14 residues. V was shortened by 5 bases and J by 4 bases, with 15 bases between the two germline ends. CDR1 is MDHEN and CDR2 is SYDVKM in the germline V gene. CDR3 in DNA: TGTGCCAGCAGTCCCCTGCTAGGGAGTTACGAGCAGTACTTC. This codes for CASSPLLGSYEQYF. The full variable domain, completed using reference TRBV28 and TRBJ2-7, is DVKVTQSSRYLVKRTGEKVFLECVQDMDHENMFWYRQDPGLGLRLIYFSYDVKMKEKGDIPEGYSVSREKKERFSLILESASTNQTSMYLCASSPLLGSYEQYFGPGTRLTVT.

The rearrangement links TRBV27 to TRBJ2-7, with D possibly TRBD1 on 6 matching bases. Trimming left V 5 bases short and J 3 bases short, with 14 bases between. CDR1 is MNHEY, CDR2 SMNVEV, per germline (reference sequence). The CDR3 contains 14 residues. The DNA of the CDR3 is TGTGCCAGCAGTCCGCCGGGACACTACTACGAGCAGTACTTC. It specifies CASSPPGHYYEQYF.

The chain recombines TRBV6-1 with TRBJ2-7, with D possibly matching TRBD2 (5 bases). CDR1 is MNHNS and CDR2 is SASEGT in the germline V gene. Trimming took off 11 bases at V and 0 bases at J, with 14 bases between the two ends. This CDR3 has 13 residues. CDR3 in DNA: TGTGCCGGGCGGGCGGCTAGCTCCTACGAGCAGTACTTC. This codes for CAGRAASSYEQYF.

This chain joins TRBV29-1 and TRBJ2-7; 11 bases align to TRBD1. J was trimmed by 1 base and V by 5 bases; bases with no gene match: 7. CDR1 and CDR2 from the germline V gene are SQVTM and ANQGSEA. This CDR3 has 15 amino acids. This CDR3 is CSVSRTGGRSYEQYF. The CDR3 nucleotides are TGCAGCGTTAGCAGGACAGGGGGCCGATCCTACGAGCAGTACTTC.

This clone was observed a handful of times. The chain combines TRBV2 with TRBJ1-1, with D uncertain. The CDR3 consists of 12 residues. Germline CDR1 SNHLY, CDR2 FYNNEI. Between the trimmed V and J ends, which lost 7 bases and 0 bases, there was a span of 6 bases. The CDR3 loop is CASNQMNTEAFF. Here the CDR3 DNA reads TGTGCCAGCAACCAGATGAACACTGAAGCTTTCTTT.

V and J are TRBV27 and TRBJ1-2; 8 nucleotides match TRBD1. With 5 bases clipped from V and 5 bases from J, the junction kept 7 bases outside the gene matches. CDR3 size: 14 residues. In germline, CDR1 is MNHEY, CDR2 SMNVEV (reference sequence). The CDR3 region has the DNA TGTGCCAGCAGTATTCAACAGGGGGGGTATGGCTACACCTTC. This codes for CASSIQQGGYGYTF.

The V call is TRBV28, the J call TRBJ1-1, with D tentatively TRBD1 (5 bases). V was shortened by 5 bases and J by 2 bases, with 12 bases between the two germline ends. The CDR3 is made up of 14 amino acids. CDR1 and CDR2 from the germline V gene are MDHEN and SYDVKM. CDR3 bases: TGTGCCAGCAGTAGCAGGGTGGTTAACACTGAAGCTTTCTTT. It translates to CASSSRVVNTEAFF.